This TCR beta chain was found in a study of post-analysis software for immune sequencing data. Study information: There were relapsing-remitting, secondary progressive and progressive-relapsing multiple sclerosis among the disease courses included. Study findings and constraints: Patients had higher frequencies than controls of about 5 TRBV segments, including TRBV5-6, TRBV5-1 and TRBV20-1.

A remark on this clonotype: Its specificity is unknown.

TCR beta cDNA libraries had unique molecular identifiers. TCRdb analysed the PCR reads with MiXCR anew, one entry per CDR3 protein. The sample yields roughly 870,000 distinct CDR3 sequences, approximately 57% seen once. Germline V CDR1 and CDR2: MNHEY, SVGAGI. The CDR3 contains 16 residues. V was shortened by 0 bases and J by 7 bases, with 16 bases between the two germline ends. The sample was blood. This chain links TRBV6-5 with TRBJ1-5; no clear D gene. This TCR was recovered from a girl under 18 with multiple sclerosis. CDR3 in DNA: TGTGCCAGCAGTTACTCTTTCGCCCCTTTGGGGCAGCCCCAGCATTTT. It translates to CASSYSFAPLGQPQHF.